Listed below are T cell receptor beta chains from one sample, sequenced in a study of shared clonotypes between healthy human individuals. The protocol was immunoSEQ multiplex PCR, while the TCRdb copy is restricted to in-frame clones and leaves out a portion. The sample consists of over a million clones, about 76% of them appearing once. The sequencing input was memory CD4+ T cells sorted from blood. These receptors were collected from a man younger than 30 in good health. CDR3s include the opening cysteine and the closing phenylalanine or tryptophan. The D gene is left open where the match is weak. Size tells how often a clone was seen (once, few, many) or the class of an expanded clone, and some rows leave it out.

NA	TRBJ2-1	TRBV7-2	NA	TGTGCCAGCAGCTTAGATGGGTATAAGTACAATGAGCAGTTCTTC	CASSLDGYKYNEQFF
NA	TRBJ2-2	TRBV7-6	NA	TGTGCCCGGGACCCCGGGACTTCGAACACCGGGGAGCTGTTTTTT	CARDPGTSNTGELFF
few	TRBJ1-5	TRBV30	TRBD1	TGTGCCTGGGCCCGACAGGGGAATCAGCCCCAGCATTTT	CAWARQGNQPQHF
NA	TRBJ2-7	TRBV29-1	NA	TGCAGCGTTGCCGACGGGGCCTACGAGCAGTACTTC	CSVADGAYEQYF
NA	TRBJ2-2	TRBV29-1	TRBD2	TGCAGCGTTGAAGATCTAGCGGCGCCCACCGGGGAGCTGTTTTTT	CSVEDLAAPTGELFF
NA	TRBJ2-3	TRBV7-9	NA	TGTGCCAGCAGCTCGGCGGGAAAGCGGGATACGCAGTATTTT	CASSSAGKRDTQYF
NA	TRBJ2-7	TRBV5-4	NA	TGTGCCAGCAGCCGTCCCGGGGGCGGCGAGCAGTACTTC	CASSRPGGGEQYF
NA	TRBJ1-3	TRBV7-6	NA	TGTGCCAGCAGTCGGGTCCCAGGAAACACCATATATTTT	CASSRVPGNTIYF
NA	TRBJ1-6	TRBV4-1	NA	TGCGCCAGCAGCCAAGTGGCCGGGAGCTCCTATAATTCACCCCTCCACTTT	CASSQVAGSSYNSPLHF
many	TRBJ1-4	TRBV27	TRBD1	TGTGCCAGCAGTTCGACAGGGGAATCGGAAAAACTGTTTTTT	CASSSTGESEKLFF
NA	TRBJ1-3	TRBV5-4	NA	TGTGCCAGCAGCTTGCCAGGTATCTCTGGAAACACCATATATTTT	CASSLPGISGNTIYF
once	TRBJ1-1	TRBV5-1	NA	TGCGCCAGCAGCGGAGGGTCGAAGAACACTGAAGCTTTCTTT	CASSGGSKNTEAFF
NA	TRBJ1-2	TRBV10-3	TRBD1	TGTGCCATCAATCCGGGACAGGGATCCTATGGCTACACCTTC	CAINPGQGSYGYTF
NA	TRBJ1-1	TRBV5-1	TRBD1	TGCGCCAGCAGCCTGGGACAGGGGGCCGCTGAAGCTTTCTTT	CASSLGQGAAEAFF
NA	TRBJ2-6	TRBV7-6	NA	TGTGCCAGCACCGGAGAGAGGGTAGGGTCTGGGGCCAACGTCCTGACTTTC	CASTGERVGSGANVLTF
NA	TRBJ2-3	TRBV7-2	NA	TGTGCCAGCAGCGACGGTCCTAGTGGTACGCAGTATTTT	CASSDGPSGTQYF
NA	TRBJ2-3	TRBV9	NA	TGTGCCAGCAGCTTTGAGGGGGGGCCGGGAGATACGCAGTATTTT	CASSFEGGPGDTQYF
NA	TRBJ2-7	TRBV14	NA	TGTGCCAGCAGCCAAGAACCGGAGAATTACGAGCAGTACTTC	CASSQEPENYEQYF
NA	TRBJ1-4	TRBV18	TRBD1	TGTGCCAGCTCACCCTCCGGGGACAGAACTAATGAAAAACTGTTTTTT	CASSPSGDRTNEKLFF
NA	TRBJ1-2	TRBV7-8	NA	TGTGCCAGCAGCCCAGGGGAGGGGGGAGGCTACACCTTC	CASSPGEGGGYTF
NA	TRBJ1-5	TRBV6-1	TRBD1	TGTGCCAGCACTACAGGACAGGGACGCAATCAGCCCCAGCATTTT	CASTTGQGRNQPQHF
NA	TRBJ2-7	TRBV6-6	NA	TGTGCCAGCAGTCCGTCATACGAGCAGTACTTC	CASSPSYEQYF
NA	TRBJ2-1	TRBV5-4	TRBD1	TGTGCCAGCAGCTTGGAGCAATCGAGGGGACAGGCCTACAATGAGCAGTTCTTC	CASSLEQSRGQAYNEQFF
NA	TRBJ1-5	TRBV19	NA	TGTGCCAGTAGCAATTTCGTCCAGACAAATAGCAATCAGCCCCAGCATTTT	CASSNFVQTNSNQPQHF
NA	TRBJ1-5	TRBV10-3	NA	TGTGCCATCAGTGAGTCGCTGGGACTCAATCAGCCCCAGCATTTT	CAISESLGLNQPQHF
once	TRBJ2-7	TRBV5-1	NA	TGCGCCAGCAGCTTGGCCCGAGGGGCAGGGATCAGCGAGCAGTACTTC	CASSLARGAGISEQYF
few	TRBJ1-5	TRBV30	TRBD1	TGTGCCTGGAGTATCAGGAGCATTAGCAGGGGGAATCAGCCCCAGCATTTT	CAWSIRSISRGNQPQHF
NA	TRBJ2-5	TRBV5-4	TRBD1	TGTGCCAGCAGCTTGGTGGGGGCCGGGACAGGGGTTACTGGAGAGACCCAGTACTTC	CASSLVGAGTGVTGETQYF
NA	TRBJ1-2	TRBV18	TRBD1	TGTGCCAGCTCATCACAGGGGGCTCCCCACTATGGCTACACCTTC	CASSSQGAPHYGYTF
NA	TRBJ1-2	TRBV30	NA	TGTGCCTGGATAGTTTTACACTCCAACCATGGCTACACCTTC	CAWIVLHSNHGYTF
NA	TRBJ2-7	TRBV6-1	TRBD2	TGTGCCAGCAGGACTAGCGGCTCCTACGAGCAGTACTTC	CASRTSGSYEQYF
NA	TRBJ2-5	TRBV2	TRBD1	TGTGCCAGCAGTTCGCCGGGACAGAAAGAGACCCAGTACTTC	CASSSPGQKETQYF
NA	TRBJ2-1	TRBV5-6	TRBD2	TGTGCCAGCAGCTTGTACCGGTCGGCTAGCGGGTACAATGAGCAGTTCTTC	CASSLYRSASGYNEQFF
many	TRBJ1-4	TRBV28	NA	TGTGCCAGCATGAGGGGGATTCCCGAAAAACTGTTTTTT	CASMRGIPEKLFF
NA	TRBJ2-7	TRBV5-5	NA	TGTGCCAGCAGCTTGGATCTAAGTAGCAGGATCAACGAGCAGTACTTC	CASSLDLSSRINEQYF
NA	TRBJ1-2	TRBV6-1	NA	TGTGCCAGCAGTGAAGGGGGCTCTAACTATGGCTACACCTTC	CASSEGGSNYGYTF
NA	TRBJ2-1	TRBV30	NA	TGTGCCTGGAGTGCTACATCCCATGAGCAGTTCTTC	CAWSATSHEQFF
many	TRBJ2-3	TRBV5-4	NA	TGTGCCAGCAGCGATCGAATCACAGATACGCAGTATTTT	CASSDRITDTQYF
NA	TRBJ2-1	TRBV2	NA	TGTGCCAGCAGTGAATTTACCCAAATTGACTCGCAGTTCTTC	CASSEFTQIDSQFF
NA	TRBJ1-3	TRBV28	NA	TGTGCCAGCAGTTTAGAAATCCCTGGAAACACCATATATTTT	CASSLEIPGNTIYF
NA	TRBJ1-1	TRBV6-1	TRBD1	TGTGCCAGCCAAGGGACAGGGCGGACTGAAGCTTTCTTT	CASQGTGRTEAFF
NA	TRBJ2-3	TRBV5-6	TRBD2	TGTGCCAGCAGCAGAAGACTAGCGGGGGAGGCAGATACGCAGTATTTT	CASSRRLAGEADTQYF
NA	TRBJ2-3	TRBV29-1	TRBD1	TGCAGCGTTGGGGACAGGGGGTTCTTGGATACGCAGTATTTT	CSVGDRGFLDTQYF